This TCR beta chain was identified during a study of blood T cell repertoires in COVID-19 (dated by TCRdb to the early 2020s). At the level of the whole study: Samples from collaborators originated in the United States, Italy and Spain and spanned both the acute and convalescent phases of COVID-19. Samples were obtained from the ongoing ImmuneRACE study (first 160 participants) and from over 1,000 subjects provided by 6 global collaborators. Sample metadata almost always included a de-identified subject ID, COVID-19 status, age in years and sex. Deeply sampled blood TCRbeta repertoires from subjects exposed to, actively infected with, or recovered from COVID-19 were included in the dataset. The material from the prospective study consisted of cDNA or gDNA derived from T cells, B-cell-depleted T cells, or PBMCs. Where available, HLA class I and class II types were obtained from metadata supplied by the sample provider rather than from assay-based typing. The repertoires were released in a freely available public database intended as a resource for research on the immune response to SARS-CoV-2. General findings and caveats noted by the study authors: The amount of clinical and demographic metadata varied by source and participant and was provided uncurated.

The immunoSEQ Assay, a bias-controlled multiplex PCR, was used to amplify TCRbeta CDR3 regions from genomic DNA. Per the original workflow: Within the assay, amplification of reference gene primers was used to estimate how many nucleated cells each sample contained. Sequence reads were collapsed and filtered to measure the absolute abundance of every unique TCRbeta CDR3 rearrangement. Productive Simpson clonality was computed per sample as the square root of Simpson's diversity index over productive rearrangements. TCRdb stores this immuneACCESS table with in-frame sequences only. Part of the clones is absent; in the studies checked, under half of the shortfall reflects unresolved V genes, and no reason is known for the rest. V and J calls and clone size are those listed in that table; D and trimming were worked out from the DNA. The sample table contains 310,000 or so clones; only one count was recorded for roughly 85% of them. Approximately 5.4% of the sample rests with the top ten.

About this clone itself: Its target antigen remains unknown. No base-level quality is on record; no much larger clone is a single base apart.

Participants in the prospective study were enrolled through a virtual design, were aged about 18 to 89 years, and lived in fewer than 30 United States geographic areas. To assign participants to cohorts, the prospective study relied on clinical history that participants themselves reported in a screening survey and a study questionnaire. Recovered participants in ImmuneRACE Cohort 3 were defined by two consecutive negative NP/OP PCR tests, clearance by a healthcare professional, or resolution of symptoms. Each participant in the prospective study had whole blood, serum and a nasopharyngeal or oropharyngeal swab collected by mobile phlebotomists. Prospective study participants could optionally give additional blood draws and questionnaires over an approximately two-month period. Before DNA extraction, blood samples from the prospective study were shipped at room temperature or frozen. The sample was PBMCs or T cells enriched from blood (not recorded which). The source is a woman in her twenties or thirties who had recovered from COVID-19.

The DNA sequence is given as TGTGCCACCCGGGGGACCGGGACCAATTCACCCCTCCACTTT. Its product reads: CATRGTGTNSPLHF. Recombination joined TRBV15 with TRBJ1-6, and perhaps TRBD1 as D gene, on 5 matching bases. CDR1 LNHNV and CDR2 YYDKDF were looked up in the germline V gene (reference sequence). Including cysteine and phenylalanine, the CDR3 has 14 amino acids. The only DNA kept is the CDR3, 42 bases in frame from the first base. Deletion took 8 bases off V and 7 bases off J, with a span of 15 bases between the germline ends.